This T cell receptor (beta chain) appears in the sequencing data of a study of cytomegalovirus exposure and HLA in healthy donors. Study-level information: Earlier, 150 million to 200 million T cells were analyzed, and approximately 110 million unique TCR beta sequences were found among them.

This clone was observed a few times. Its antigen is currently unknown. The study, taken as a whole, reports: In a later analysis, CMV-associated beta chains were mostly HLA-associated, it appeared. What a later analysis reportedly showed was that an Asian-associated ancestry cluster had fewer N-insertions than the approximately 700-donor mean. Several of the most significant clusters appeared linked to common viral pathogens, based on a later analysis.

V was pared by 3 bases and J by 3 bases, with 11 bases between. The CDR3 extends over 14 amino acids. From germline, CDR1 is SGHVS and CDR2 FQNEAQ. This PCR relied on a set of 60 Vbeta primers and 13 Jbeta primers. Some clones are missing from TCRdb's copy, which holds only in-frame ones; the method was immunoSEQ multiplex PCR. The table records 200,000 or so clones, roughly 76% of them present only once. The sequence derives from a woman aged 25 to 39 in good health and CMV-seropositive. The chain joins TRBV7-8 to TRBJ1-2; maybe TRBD1 (5 bases). Sequencing was carried out using PBMCs. DNA of the CDR3: TGTGCCAGCAGCTTGCGTTTACAGGACTATGGCTACACCTTC. This translates into CASSLRLQDYGYTF.